Below, 19 T cell receptor beta chains from the same sample are listed, as sequenced in a study of T cell repertoires in cytomegalovirus infection. TCRdb re-analysed the reads in MiXCR, keeping a single row per CDR3 protein. The sample contains about 890,000 distinct CDR3 sequences, roughly 31% of which appear only once. For these TCRs, the target antigens are not known. The specimen was cultured CD8+ T cells from PBMCs, collected from culture after CMV antigen stimulation. The origin of the receptors is a human donor in good health (CMV status not recorded). Some clones in this sample may be carry-over from other donors' samples.

This clonotype occurred a few times. This chain links TRBV24-1 with TRBJ2-3, with TRBD2 as a possible D gene (7 bases). The CDR3 runs to 14 residues. Trimming shortened V by 5 bases and J by 2 bases, and 10 bases separated the two germline ends. Germline lookup yields CDR1 KGHDR and CDR2 SFDVKD. The CDR3 here is CATSVGGATDTQYF. The CDR3 bases are TGTGCCACCAGTGTTGGGGGGGCCACAGATACGCAGTATTTT.

A few counts support this clonotype. The V and J genes are TRBV29-1 and TRBJ1-4; 8 nucleotides line up with TRBD1. This CDR3 is built from 14 residues. The germline V gene encodes CDR1 SQVTM and CDR2 ANQGSEA. With V trimmed by 0 bases and J by 8 bases, 5 bases remained unmatched. CDR3 nucleotides: TGCAGCGTTGAAGATTCACAGGGGGGCGAAAAACTGTTTTTT. Translated: CSVEDSQGGEKLFF.

The chain recombines TRBV7-6 with TRBJ1-1, with D unclear. The CDR3 covers 14 residues. V lost 4 bases, J lost 2 bases, and 11 bases lay in between. Germline CDR1 reads SGHVS; CDR2 reads FNYEAQ. The CDR3 region is CASSSTIGNTEAFF. The CDR3 DNA reads as TGTGCCAGCAGCTCAACAATCGGCAACACTGAAGCTTTCTTT.

Points on this clonotype: A single base separates this from a much larger clone, so it may be a read error. The chain joins TRBV6-8 to TRBJ2-1; a weak D match, TRBD1 (6 bases). CDR3 length equals 16 residues. Germline CDR1 and CDR2: MNHGY and SAAAGT. CDR3 coding DNA: TGTGCCAGCAGTTACCCCGCAGGGGTTCCCTACAATGAGCAGTTGTTC. Translation gives CASSYPAGVPYNEQLF.

This clonotype was seen repeatedly, ten times or more. The rearrangement links TRBV7-9 to TRBJ1-1; TRBD1 is a possible D gene (5 bases). Trimming left V 1 base short and J 7 bases short, with 13 bases between. The CDR3 spans 14 residues. CDR1 SEHNR and CDR2 FQNEAQ come from the germline V gene (reference sequence). This chain's CDR3 is CASSLVTAEGEAFF. CDR3 DNA sequence: TGTGCCAGCAGCTTAGTGACAGCGGAGGGTGAAGCTTTCTTT.

This sequence joins TRBV7-3 and TRBJ2-3, with TRBD1 matching over 7 bases. Germline V lookup: CDR1 SGHTA, CDR2 FQGTGA. The CDR3 spans 16 residues. After removal of 5 bases from V and 1 base from J, the junction contained 9 bases not matched to a gene. CDR3 DNA sequence: TGTGCCAGCAGCCCAGGGCGGCAGGGGGGCACAGATACGCAGTATTTT. Residues: CASSPGRQGGTDTQYF. The full variable domain, completed using reference TRBV7-3 and TRBJ2-3, is GAGVSQTPSNKVTEKGKYVELRCDPISGHTALYWYRQSLGQGPEFLIYFQGTGAADDSGLPNDRFFAVRPEGSVSTLKIQRTERGDSAVYLCASSPGRQGGTDTQYFGPGTRLTVL.

J is TRBJ1-5 and V is TRBV20-1; 10 bases map to TRBD1. Unmatched junction bases numbered 3, after V lost 6 bases and J lost 4 bases. This CDR3 contains 13 residues. CDR1 DFQATT and CDR2 SNEGSKA come from the germline V gene (reference sequence). DNA for the CDR3: TGCAGTGCGACGGACAGGGGGAATCAGCCCCAGCATTTT. As protein: CSATDRGNQPQHF.

J is TRBJ1-4 and V is TRBV4-1; D is uncertain. CDR1 MGHRA and CDR2 YSYEKL come from the germline V gene. Trimming took 2 bases from V and 8 from J, leaving 15 bases between them. The length of the CDR3 is 15 residues. DNA of the CDR3: TGCGCCAGCAGCCAAAGAAGGTCCTATGGGGAAAAACTGTTTTTT. This sequence encodes CASSQRRSYGEKLFF.

To note about this clonotype: In this CDR3 the conserved last residue, phenylalanine or tryptophan, is missing, so a read error is likely. V gene TRBV12-3 or TRBV12-4 combines with J gene TRBJ1-2, with 7 bases lining up with TRBD1. The J segment lost 6 bases and the V segment lost 7 bases, leaving 5 bases of the junction unmatched. The CDR3 runs 12 residues. CDR3 coding DNA: TGTGCCAGCACCCGAGGGGGCGATGGCTACACCCTC. This translates into CASTRGGDGYTL.

This clonotype was observed a few times. The chain links TRBV19 to TRBJ2-7; 8 bases map to TRBD1. With V trimmed by 2 bases and J by 2 bases, 17 bases remained unmatched. This CDR3 is built from 19 residues. Looked up from germline, CDR1 is LNHDA and CDR2 is SQIVND (reference sequence). The CDR3 here is CASSINVGTGQTLPYEQYF. In nucleotides, the CDR3 is TGTGCCAGTAGTATAAATGTAGGGACAGGCCAAACCCTTCCCTACGAGCAGTACTTC. The full variable domain, with the rest looked up from reference TRBV19 and TRBJ2-7, is DGGITQSPKYLFRKEGQNVTLSCEQNLNHDAMYWYRQDPGQGLRLIYYSQIVNDFQKGDIAEGYSVSREKKESFPLTVTSAQKNPTAFYLCASSINVGTGQTLPYEQYFGPGTRLTVT.

This clonotype was detected ten times or more. The chain is built from TRBV2 and TRBJ2-1; 8 bases map to TRBD1. Germline V gives CDR1 SNHLY, CDR2 FYNNEI. The CDR3 covers 18 residues. The junction had 11 bases not matched to a gene; V was cut back by 0 bases and J by 4 bases. CDR3 sequence reads: CASSEALSDRALYNEQFF. The CDR3 nucleotides are TGTGCCAGCAGTGAAGCGCTTTCGGACAGGGCCCTTTACAATGAGCAGTTCTTC.

The rearrangement uses TRBV6-2 or TRBV6-3 and TRBJ2-1, with 9 bases identical to TRBD2. The CDR3 is made up of 19 amino acids. V shed 0 bases, J shed 2 bases, and the junction held 11 bases outside the gene matches. Germline V gene lookup returns CDR1 MNHEY and CDR2 SVGEGT. Here the CDR3 DNA reads TGTGCCAGCAGTTACTCGATCCTCGGCGGGGGGGTCCCCTACAATGAGCAGTTCTTC. Translating it yields CASSYSILGGGVPYNEQFF.

In its sample, this clonotype was seen many times. V usage is TRBV7-9 and J usage is TRBJ2-1; TRBD2 matches at 11 bases. Germline lookup yields CDR1 SEHNR and CDR2 FQNEAQ (reference sequence). V lost 5 bases to trimming and J lost 8 bases; unmatched junction nucleotides: 8. The CDR3 is 15 residues long. CDR3: CASSNLAGGRDEQFF. The CDR3 bases are TGTGCCAGCAGCAATCTAGCGGGGGGCCGCGATGAGCAGTTCTTC.

Only a few counts were recorded for this clonotype. The chain links TRBV7-6 to TRBJ2-1; D might be TRBD1 or TRBD2, each matching 6 bases. Trimming pared 7 bases from V and 7 bases from J, leaving 17 bases between. The length of the CDR3 is 14 residues. Germline-derived CDR1 and CDR2 are SGHVS and FNYEAQ. CDR3 residues: CASTPEGGGNEQFF. DNA for the CDR3: TGTGCCAGCACCCCGGAGGGGGGCGGAAATGAGCAGTTCTTC.

This clonotype was seen a few times. The V and J genes are TRBV7-9 and TRBJ1-1, with 7 nucleotides matching TRBD1. The CDR3 runs 15 residues. V lost 5 bases and J lost 4; bases outside the gene matches: 10. Germline V gene data show CDR1 as SEHNR and CDR2 as FQNEAQ (reference sequence). CDR3 nucleotide sequence: TGTGCCAGCAGCCCGCCGACAGGGTTGACCACTGAAGCTTTCTTT. As protein: CASSPPTGLTTEAFF.

The V call is TRBV5-6, the J call TRBJ1-5; D not certain. From germline, CDR1 is SGHDT and CDR2 YYEEEE. This CDR3 contains 15 residues. Trimming shortened V by 0 bases and J by 3 bases, and 10 bases separated the two germline ends. CDR3 region: CASSLGRRVNQPQHF. Written as DNA, the CDR3 is TGTGCCAGCAGCTTGGGTCGGAGAGTCAATCAGCCCCAGCATTTT.

This clonotype occurred a few times. The CDR3 reads CASSSWGGQETQYF. As DNA, the CDR3 is TGCGCCAGCAGCTCCTGGGGGGGCCAAGAGACCCAGTACTTC. The chain uses TRBV5-1 and TRBJ2-5; 7 bases match TRBD2. From germline, CDR1 is SGHRS and CDR2 YFSETQ. The ends lost 3 bases at V and 1 base at J; junction bases unmatched: 3. The CDR3 loop spans 14 amino acids.

This chain connects TRBV7-9 to TRBJ2-1; D gene ambiguous. The germline V gene encodes CDR1 SEHNR and CDR2 FQNEAQ (reference sequence). CDR3 length: 13 residues. Trimming took 5 bases from V and 2 from J, leaving 7 bases between them. The CDR3 loop reads CASSAPAYNEQFF. Written as DNA, the CDR3 is TGTGCCAGCAGCGCACCTGCCTACAATGAGCAGTTCTTC.

A few counts support this clonotype. This chain joins TRBV4-1 and TRBJ2-1, with a possible D match to TRBD1 (6 bases). The CDR3 loop spans 16 amino acids. The germline CDR1 and CDR2 sequences are MGHRA and YSYEKL. The V gene lost 1 base and the J gene lost 5 bases, with 15 bases spanning the gap. CDR3 DNA sequence: TGCGCCAGCAGCCAAGTTAGGACAGCAACCGACAATGAGCAGTTCTTC. Its protein is CASSQVRTATDNEQFF.